This T cell receptor (beta chain) was sequenced for a study of blood T cell repertoires in COVID-19. Study-level background: The samples span acute and convalescent COVID-19 from the United States, Italy and Spain. The cDNA or gDNA used as material had been derived from T cells, B-cell-depleted T cells, or PBMCs.

Method: immunoSEQ multiplex PCR; TCRdb's copy keeps in-frame clones and lacks some. The profile shows 300,000 or so clones, roughly 83% of them singletons. The CDR3 length is 16 residues. The V and J ends lost 0 bases and 5 bases, in that order; junction bases with no gene match: 6. Germline V gene lookup returns CDR1 LNHDA and CDR2 SQIVND (reference sequence). This clone was observed a handful of times. The origin of this receptor is a woman in her fifties or sixties with acute or convalescent COVID-19. This sequence joins TRBV19 and TRBJ2-5, with 10 bases identical to TRBD1. The sequenced sample was peripheral blood. The CDR3 protein is CASSIEGTGVRETQYF. In DNA, the CDR3 is TGTGCCAGTAGTATAGAGGGGACAGGGGTTAGGGAGACCCAGTACTTC.